A single sample gave rise to the 17 T cell receptor beta chains below, sequenced in a study of blood T cells in healthy people across ages. Primers used in a second PCR of roughly 6 to 11 cycles were a sample-barcoded 5' primer and a J-beta primer mix. MiXCR, applied by TCRdb to the 5' RACE reads, yields one record per CDR3 protein. Found here are hundreds of thousands of distinct CDR3 sequences, 20% to 30% of them singletons; the top ten hold over 2.5%. These data are also associated with another study on T cells of mothers and their children.

The source material was blood. Source of these receptors: a boy aged 5-17 years in good health.

The rearrangement uses TRBV3-1 and TRBJ2-1; D gene unclear. The CDR3 runs to 14 residues. The germline V gene encodes CDR1 LGHDT and CDR2 YNNKEL (reference sequence). V shed 4 bases and J shed 2 bases, with 9 bases lying between them. CDR3 protein: CASSLRRTYNEQFF. For the CDR3, the DNA is TGTGCCAGCAGCCTCAGACGGACCTACAATGAGCAGTTCTTC.

This clonotype has a handful of counts. The rearrangement links TRBV5-1 to TRBJ2-1; no clear D gene. CDR1 and CDR2 (germline): SGHRS, YFSETQ. The V end was cut by 0 bases, the J end by 6 bases, with 7 bases between. CDR3 length equals 13 residues. The CDR3, as DNA: TGCGCCAGCAGCTTGGGCCCAGCCAATGAGCAGTTCTTC. Protein sequence: CASSLGPANEQFF.

This chain uses TRBV6-1 with TRBJ2-1, with 8 positions matching TRBD2. The last part of the DNA fits TRBJ2-5 better; the J call may be wrong. CDR1 is MNHNS, CDR2 SASEGT, per germline. The CDR3 runs 15 residues. CDR3 sequence: CASRRSGGQQETQYF. Here the CDR3 DNA reads TGTGCCAGCCGGAGGAGCGGGGGCCAACAAGAGACCCAGTACTTC.

There are a few counts of this clonotype. V and J are TRBV20-1 and TRBJ1-6; 7 bases are shared with TRBD1. Germline V gene lookup returns CDR1 DFQATT and CDR2 SNEGSKA (reference sequence). With 6 bases clipped from V and 8 bases from J, the junction kept 7 bases outside the gene matches. This CDR3 is 13 amino acids long. CDR3 loop: CSAFDRVDSPLHF. CDR3 DNA sequence: TGCAGTGCATTCGACAGGGTAGATTCACCCCTCCACTTT.

The chain has TRBV7-3 and TRBJ2-3; 9 bases map to TRBD2. CDR1 is SGHTA, CDR2 FQGTGA, per germline. The CDR3 has 16 amino acids. The V segment lost 4 bases and the J segment 4 bases; nucleotides outside the gene matches: 9. The CDR3 nucleotides are TGTGCCAGCAGCTCCCGCGGCGGGGGGGTGGCAGATACGCAGTATTTT. Its translation is CASSSRGGGVADTQYF.

Only a few counts were recorded for this clonotype. J is TRBJ2-1 and V is TRBV7-6; 7 bases fit TRBD2. The J call may be faulty, since TRBJ2-5 better matches the DNA end. CDR3 length: 16 amino acids. The germline V gene encodes CDR1 SGHVS and CDR2 FNYEAQ. The CDR3, as DNA: TGTGCCAGCAGCCAGAAGGGGACTACCAGGAGGGTGACCCAGTACTTC. This encodes CASSQKGTTRRVTQYF.

The chain is built from TRBV19 and TRBJ1-1; possibly TRBD1 for D (5 bases). The V and J ends lost 11 bases and 1 base respectively, with 17 bases between them. This CDR3 is built from 14 residues. Germline V gives CDR1 LNHDA, CDR2 SQIVND (reference sequence). DNA for the CDR3: TGTGCCGGCGCCCGACAGAGGAGGAACACTGAAGCTTTCTTT. Residues: CAGARQRRNTEAFF.

This clonotype was counted only a few times. A much larger clone is a single base away; this may be a read error. This chain uses TRBV20-1 with TRBJ1-3; a possible D gene is TRBD1 (5 bases). The CDR3 is 15 amino acids. The ends were cut back, 5 bases at V and 0 bases at J, with 14 bases in the middle. Germline CDR1 DFQATT, CDR2 SNEGSKA (reference sequence). The CDR3, as DNA: TGCAGTGCTCGACAGCCAGGAAGCTCTGGAAACACCATATATTTT. Translating it yields CSARQPGSSGNTIYF.

In its sample, this clonotype was seen a few times. The chain has TRBV5-1 and TRBJ1-3, with D tentatively TRBD1 (5 bases). V shed 1 base and J shed 4 bases, with 15 bases lying between them. The CDR3 runs 16 residues. Germline CDR1 SGHRS, CDR2 YFSETQ. The CDR3 coding sequence is TGCGCCAGCAGCTTGACGCCTCGCGGGGCCGGAAACACCATATATTTT. Translating it yields CASSLTPRGAGNTIYF.

The chain is built from TRBV2 and TRBJ2-5; D is perhaps TRBD1 (8 bases). The germline V gene has CDR1 SNHLY and CDR2 FYNNEI. Between the trimmed V and J ends, which lost 11 bases and 3 bases, there was a span of 22 bases. CDR3 length: 15 amino acids. This CDR3 reads CASNGDRGGEETQYF. CDR3 in DNA: TGTGCCTCAAATGGAGACAGGGGAGGGGAAGAGACCCAGTACTTC.

This clonotype turned up a few times. This chain uses TRBV5-4 with TRBJ1-1; 7 nucleotides align to TRBD1. V shed 3 bases, J shed 4 bases, and the junction held 3 bases outside the gene matches. The germline V gene has CDR1 SGHNT and CDR2 YYREEE (reference sequence). The CDR3 extends over 13 amino acids. CDR3 DNA sequence: TGTGCCAGCAGCTCAGCAGGGGGCACTGAAGCTTTCTTT. This gives the protein CASSSAGGTEAFF.

In its sample, this clonotype was seen a few times. This sequence joins TRBV6-6 and TRBJ2-1, with 8 nucleotides matching TRBD1. The V segment lost 3 bases and the J segment 0 bases; nucleotides outside the gene matches: 16. This CDR3 contains 20 residues. CDR1 and CDR2 (germline): MNHNY, SVGAGI (reference sequence). The CDR3 loop reads CASSYGGQGYPLFSYNEQFF. Here the CDR3 DNA reads TGTGCCAGCAGTTATGGAGGACAGGGTTACCCACTATTCTCCTACAATGAGCAGTTCTTC.

This rearrangement joins TRBV28 to TRBJ2-6; 11 bases are a match to TRBD1. V shed 4 bases, J shed 4 bases, and the junction held 12 bases outside the gene matches. The length of the CDR3 is 19 residues. Germline V gene data show CDR1 as MDHEN and CDR2 as SYDVKM. The CDR3 reads CASSSYGQGAVLGANVLTF. The CDR3 DNA sequence: TGTGCCAGCAGTTCCTACGGACAGGGGGCAGTTCTGGGGGCCAACGTCCTGACTTTC.

V gene TRBV20-1 combines with J gene TRBJ1-1; D unclear. V was shortened by 3 bases and J by 6 bases, with 17 bases between the two germline ends. This CDR3 comprises 14 residues. Germline V CDR1 and CDR2: DFQATT, SNEGSKA (reference sequence). In DNA form, the CDR3 reads TGCAGTGCTAGTCTCGCCTACCACAACTCTGAAGCTTTCTTT. This gives the protein CSASLAYHNSEAFF.

DNA of the CDR3: TGTGCCAGCACCTTAATACCGGGACAGGGAACAAATCAGCCCCAGCATTTT. Residues: CASTLIPGQGTNQPQHF. The chain employs TRBV2 and TRBJ1-5, with 9 bases fitting TRBD1. Trimming removed 7 bases from V and 4 bases from J; junction bases left unmatched: 14. This CDR3 contains 17 residues. In germline, CDR1 is SNHLY, CDR2 FYNNEI. Variable domain in full (rest from reference TRBV2 and TRBJ1-5): EPEVTQTPSHQVTQMGQEVILRCVPISNHLYFYWYRQILGQKVEFLVSFYNNEISEKSEIFDDQFSVERPDGSNFTLKIRSTKLEDSAMYFCASTLIPGQGTNQPQHFGDGTRLSIL.

This clonotype turned up a few times. The chain joins TRBV5-1 to TRBJ2-7, with 13 bases fitting TRBD2. Near its end, the DNA agrees better with TRBJ2-5, so the J call may be wrong. Germline values: CDR1 SGHRS, CDR2 YFSETQ. CDR3 length: 18 amino acids. DNA of the CDR3: TGCGCCAGCAGCTTTGGCCAGACTAGCGGGGGGTTCCAAGAGACCCAGTACTTC. Protein product: CASSFGQTSGGFQETQYF.

This clonotype was picked up a small number of times. The chain links TRBV19 to TRBJ2-3, with D unresolved. Germline V gene sequence: CDR1 LNHDA, CDR2 SQIVND (reference sequence). The CDR3 covers 14 residues. Trimming removed 5 bases from V and 3 bases from J, with 12 bases in between. CDR3 nucleotides: TGTGCCAGTAGTCCAGGTCCAGAAACAGATACGCAGTATTTT. Protein product: CASSPGPETDTQYF.